These 9 T cell receptor beta chains were all obtained from the same sample, sequenced in a study of shared T cell receptors in the human thymus. Profiling relied on immunoSEQ multiplex PCR, and the TCRdb table lists in-frame clones only, not all of them. The sample yields about 660,000 clones, around 87% seen once. These data are also associated with another study on human thymus T cells.

Sequencing was performed on thymocytes. Every receptor here comes from a boy in the first two years of life with a congenital heart defect.

This clone was counted a few times. The chain couples TRBV27 to TRBJ2-1; TRBD2 might be the D (5 bases). This CDR3 comprises 16 residues. Germline V lookup: CDR1 MNHEY, CDR2 SMNVEV (reference sequence). Trimming stripped 8 bases from V and 4 bases from J, with 21 bases between. The CDR3 spells CASLPLAGRIYNEQFF. The CDR3 coding sequence is TGTGCCAGCCTCCCTTTGGCGGGCCGGATTTACAATGAGCAGTTCTTC.

This sequence joins TRBV9 and TRBJ2-1, with 8 bases identical to TRBD2. J was trimmed by 6 bases and V by 0 bases; bases with no gene match: 8. CDR1 SGDLS and CDR2 YYNGEE come from the germline V gene. The CDR3 extends over 16 amino acids. The CDR3 here is CASSVGGLVGSNEQFF. The CDR3 DNA reads TGTGCCAGCAGCGTAGGGGGACTAGTGGGGTCCAATGAGCAGTTCTTC. Using reference TRBV9 and TRBJ2-1 for the parts outside the CDR3, the full variable domain is DSGVTQTPKHLITATGQRVTLRCSPRSGDLSVYWYQQSLDQGLQFLIQYYNGEERAKGNILERFSAQQFPDLHSELNLSSLELGDSALYFCASSVGGLVGSNEQFFGPGTRLTVL.

This chain links TRBV10-2 with TRBJ2-2, with TRBD2 identical over 9 bases. CDR1 and CDR2 (germline): WSHSY, SAAADI. There are 17 residues in the CDR3. V gave up 4 bases and J gave up 7 bases; unmatched junction bases: 13. CDR3 nucleotide sequence: TGCGCCAGCAGTGGAGCTAGCGGGAAAAGATGGGGCGGGGAGCTGTTTTTT. Its protein product is CASSGASGKRWGGELFF.

This chain connects TRBV27 to TRBJ2-2, with D perhaps matching TRBD2 (6 bases). CDR1 is MNHEY and CDR2 is SMNVEV in the germline V gene (reference sequence). CDR3 length: 14 residues. V was pared by 5 bases and J by 5 bases, with 12 bases between. The CDR3 loop is CASSTPGTTGELFF. Written as DNA, the CDR3 is TGTGCCAGCAGTACCCCCGGGACTACCGGGGAGCTGTTTTTT.

Only one count was recorded for this clone. The chain employs TRBV7-6 and TRBJ2-7, with 9 bases matching TRBD1. Germline CDR1 is SGHVS and CDR2 is FNYEAQ. Trimming at V came to 3 bases and at J to 3 bases, leaving 6 bases not matched to a gene. The CDR3 spans 15 residues. This CDR3 is CASSLDRGGDYEQYF. CDR3 nucleotides: TGTGCCAGCAGCTTGGACAGGGGAGGGGACTACGAGCAGTACTTC.

The chain recombines TRBV9 with TRBJ2-1; 9 nucleotides align to TRBD1. The CDR3 has 16 residues. Germline V gives CDR1 SGDLS, CDR2 YYNGEE. The V gene end was trimmed by 0 bases and the J gene end by 6 bases; junction bases not matched to a gene: 7. DNA for the CDR3: TGTGCCAGCAGCGTAGTTGGGGACAGGGTCGCCAATGAGCAGTTCTTC. As protein: CASSVVGDRVANEQFF. Filled out from reference TRBV9 and TRBJ2-1, the complete variable domain reads DSGVTQTPKHLITATGQRVTLRCSPRSGDLSVYWYQQSLDQGLQFLIQYYNGEERAKGNILERFSAQQFPDLHSELNLSSLELGDSALYFCASSVVGDRVANEQFFGPGTRLTVL.

This chain joins TRBV28 and TRBJ2-7; 9 nucleotides line up with TRBD2. Losses at the gene ends were 2 bases for V and 3 bases for J; bases not matched to a gene: 11. CDR3 length: 17 residues. Germline V gene lookup returns CDR1 MDHEN and CDR2 SYDVKM. CDR3 sequence reads: CASSLSCAGGPGYEQYF. In DNA, the CDR3 is TGTGCCAGCAGTTTAAGCTGTGCGGGAGGGCCGGGCTACGAGCAGTACTTC. Drawing the rest from reference TRBV28 and TRBJ2-7, the complete variable domain is DVKVTQSSRYLVKRTGEKVFLECVQDMDHENMFWYRQDPGLGLRLIYFSYDVKMKEKGDIPEGYSVSREKKERFSLILESASTNQTSMYLCASSLSCAGGPGYEQYFGPGTRLTVT.

The J gene is TRBJ2-5, the V gene TRBV21-1; TRBD2 is the table's D call, not checked against the DNA. TRBV21-1 is a documented pseudogene. This CDR3 is built from 16 residues. The CDR3 coding sequence is TGTGCCAGCAGCAAATCCTCGAAGGGGGGGAGGGAGACCCAGTACTTC. This encodes CASSKSSKGGRETQYF.

The chain couples TRBV5-4 to TRBJ1-2, with D unclear. Trimming stripped 4 bases from V and 9 bases from J, with 19 bases between. The CDR3 runs 14 residues. Germline loops: CDR1 SGHNT, CDR2 YYREEE (reference sequence). The chain's CDR3 is CASSLGSQALRYTF. Here the CDR3 DNA reads TGTGCCAGCAGCCTGGGGTCCCAGGCCCTACGCTACACCTTC.